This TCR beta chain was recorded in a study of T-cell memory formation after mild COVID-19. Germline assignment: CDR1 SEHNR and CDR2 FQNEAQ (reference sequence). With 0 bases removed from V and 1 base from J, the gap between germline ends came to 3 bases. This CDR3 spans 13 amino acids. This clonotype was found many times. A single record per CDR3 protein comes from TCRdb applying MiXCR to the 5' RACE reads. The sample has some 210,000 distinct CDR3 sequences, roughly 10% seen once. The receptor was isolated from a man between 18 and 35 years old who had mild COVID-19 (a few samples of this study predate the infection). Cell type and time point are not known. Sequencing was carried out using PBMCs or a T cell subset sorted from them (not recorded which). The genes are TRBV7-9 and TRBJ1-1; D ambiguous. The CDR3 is CASSLAQNTEAFF. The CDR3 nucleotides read TGTGCCAGCAGCTTAGCCCAGAACACTGAAGCTTTCTTT.